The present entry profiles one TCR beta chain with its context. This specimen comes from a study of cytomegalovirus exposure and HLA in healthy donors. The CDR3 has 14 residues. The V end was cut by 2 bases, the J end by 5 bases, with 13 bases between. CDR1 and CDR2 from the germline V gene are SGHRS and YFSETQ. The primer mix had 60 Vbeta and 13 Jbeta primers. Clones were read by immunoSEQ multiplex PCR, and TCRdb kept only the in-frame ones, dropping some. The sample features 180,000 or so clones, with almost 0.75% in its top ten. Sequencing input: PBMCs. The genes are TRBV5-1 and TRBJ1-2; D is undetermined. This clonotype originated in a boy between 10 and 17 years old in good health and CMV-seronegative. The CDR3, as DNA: TGCGCCAGCAGCTTTCGGGAAGGTTCTTATGGCTACACCTTC. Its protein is CASSFREGSYGYTF.